Listed below are T cell receptor beta chains from one sample, sequenced in a study of PD-L1 blockade in urothelial cancer. Measured with immunoSEQ multiplex PCR; TCRdb has only the in-frame clones, and not every one. The data contain about 32,000 clones, 87% of them seen just once; the ten biggest clones take up approximately 3.7%. Sequencing was performed on PBMCs, taken around atezolizumab (anti-PD-L1) treatment. The receptors originated from a man in his fifties or sixties with urothelial cancer. Both conserved end residues are part of each CDR3. A D gene is named only where the DNA matches it firmly. Not all rows give a size; the values are once, few, many and, for expanded clones, a class.

D gene	V gene	clone size	J gene	CDR3 length	CDR3 protein	CDR3 DNA
.	TRBV7-2	.	TRBJ1-3	16	CASSLAGPRDGNTIYF	TGTGCCAGCAGCTTGGCGGGCCCCCGGGATGGAAACACCATATATTTT
.	TRBV19	.	TRBJ2-3	12	CASSADYDTQYF	TGTGCCAGTAGTGCGGACTATGATACGCAGTATTTT
.	TRBV11-2	.	TRBJ2-7	15	CASSLSSAVSYEQYF	TGTGCCAGCAGCTTAAGCTCCGCGGTTTCCTACGAGCAGTACTTC
.	TRBV21-1	.	TRBJ1-2	17	CARGVRDRGTWSYGYTF	TGTGCCAGAGGAGTCCGGGACAGGGGAACTTGGAGCTATGGCTACACCTTC
TRBD1	TRBV5-1	.	TRBJ2-7	14	CASSTTGKTYEQYF	TGCGCCAGCAGCACGACAGGGAAAACCTACGAGCAGTACTTC
.	TRBV9	.	TRBJ2-1	10	CASAGNEQFF	TGTGCCAGCGCCGGGAATGAGCAGTTCTTC
TRBD2	TRBV7-2	.	TRBJ2-5	15	CASSEASGRGETQYF	TGTGCCAGCAGCGAGGCTAGCGGGAGAGGTGAGACCCAGTACTTC
TRBD1	TRBV5-4	once	TRBJ1-2	14	CASSLWDRNYGYTF	TGTGCCAGCAGCTTGTGGGACAGAAACTATGGCTACACCTTC
.	TRBV25-1	once	TRBJ2-7	16	CASSESRGPDPYEQYF	TGTGCCAGCAGTGAATCAAGAGGGCCTGATCCCTACGAGCAGTACTTC
.	TRBV12-5	.	TRBJ2-7	12	CASLDRRYEQYF	TGTGCTAGTTTGGACAGAAGATACGAGCAGTACTTC
.	TRBV6-6	.	TRBJ2-1	11	CASSPDNEQFF	TGTGCCAGCAGTCCAGACAATGAGCAGTTCTTC
TRBD1	TRBV29-1	.	TRBJ2-6	16	CSVPRVGGTGANVLTF	TGCAGCGTCCCCCGAGTAGGGGGCACTGGGGCCAACGTCCTGACTTTC
TRBD2	TRBV13	.	TRBJ2-3	16	CASSLDRKGRADTQYF	TGTGCCAGCAGCTTAGATAGGAAGGGGAGGGCAGATACGCAGTATTTT
TRBD1	TRBV5-1	.	TRBJ2-7	14	CASSQRTGPNEQYF	TGCGCCAGCAGCCAAAGGACAGGCCCTAACGAGCAGTACTTC
.	TRBV5-6	.	TRBJ1-2	14	CASSPLQANYGYTF	TGTGCCAGCAGCCCCCTACAGGCTAACTATGGCTACACCTTC
TRBD2	TRBV12-5	.	TRBJ2-7	14	CASGLVLAGGEQYF	TGTGCTAGTGGTTTGGTACTAGCGGGGGGCGAGCAGTACTTC
TRBD1	TRBV5-1	.	TRBJ2-6	20	CASSLARQGFFASGANVLTF	TGCGCCAGCAGCTTGGCTAGACAGGGGTTCTTCGCCTCTGGGGCCAACGTCCTGACTTTC
.	TRBV25-1	.	TRBJ2-7	14	CASSEFDNSYEQYF	TGTGCCAGCAGTGAATTCGACAACTCCTACGAGCAGTACTTC
.	TRBV7-9	once	TRBJ2-7	13	CASSPSFSYEQYF	TGTGCCAGCAGCCCAAGCTTTTCCTACGAGCAGTACTTC
TRBD2	TRBV2	.	TRBJ2-5	16	CASRVRLAGIQETQYF	TGTGCCAGCAGAGTGAGACTAGCGGGGATCCAAGAGACCCAGTACTTC
TRBD1	TRBV6-5	.	TRBJ2-5	15	CASRGAWTGAETQYF	TGTGCCAGCAGAGGGGCATGGACAGGGGCGGAGACCCAGTACTTC
.	TRBV29-1	.	TRBJ1-4	13	CSVGVGLSEKLFF	TGCAGCGTGGGTGTGGGACTTAGTGAAAAACTGTTTTTT
TRBD2	TRBV6-5	.	TRBJ2-7	15	CASSYGAGGRGEQYF	TGTGCCAGCAGTTACGGTGCGGGGGGACGGGGCGAGCAGTACTTC
TRBD1	TRBV4-1	.	TRBJ1-2	14	CASSQAPGGYGYTF	TGCGCCAGCAGCCAAGCGCCAGGGGGCTATGGCTACACCTTC
.	TRBV5-6	once	TRBJ1-2	14	CASSLGGQKRGYTF	TGTGCCAGCAGCTTGGGCGGACAAAAACGTGGCTACACCTTC
.	TRBV2	.	TRBJ1-6	13	CASDSSGNSPLHF	TGTGCCAGCGACTCCTCTGGGAATTCACCCCTCCACTTT
TRBD2	TRBV7-9	.	TRBJ2-3	15	CASSARRGGTDTQYF	TGTGCCAGCAGCGCCCGTCGGGGGGGCACAGATACGCAGTATTTT
TRBD1	TRBV6-6	medium-sized	TRBJ1-1	13	CASQEGAGTEAFF	TGTGCCAGTCAGGAGGGGGCTGGCACTGAAGCTTTCTTT
TRBD2	TRBV9	.	TRBJ2-2	19	CASSVSLGRVVPNTGELFF	TGTGCCAGCAGCGTAAGTCTGGGGAGGGTAGTCCCGAACACCGGGGAGCTGTTTTTT
.	TRBV9	.	TRBJ2-3	12	CASSPITDTQYF	TGTGCCAGCTCCCCTATCACAGATACGCAGTATTTT
TRBD1	TRBV7-6	.	TRBJ2-5	15	CASSLGTGGKETQYF	TGTGCCAGCAGCTTAGGGACAGGGGGAAAAGAGACCCAGTACTTC
.	TRBV29-1	.	TRBJ2-7	12	CSVAQGGHEQYF	TGCAGCGTTGCTCAGGGAGGCCACGAGCAGTACTTC
.	TRBV28	.	TRBJ2-1	14	CASSLGGTHNEQFF	TGTGCCAGCAGTTTAGGAGGGACCCACAATGAGCAGTTCTTC
TRBD1	TRBV18	.	TRBJ2-1	20	CASSLDRVPLLISSYNEQFF	TGTGCCAGCTCACTGGACAGGGTCCCCCTTTTAATTAGCTCCTACAATGAGCAGTTCTTC
TRBD1	TRBV6-1	.	TRBJ2-3	13	CASRQGSTDTQYF	TGTGCCAGCAGACAGGGGAGCACAGATACGCAGTATTTT
TRBD1	TRBV29-1	.	TRBJ2-5	14	CSVVGATGRETQYF	TGCAGCGTTGTAGGAGCGACAGGGAGAGAGACCCAGTACTTC
TRBD2	TRBV7-9	.	TRBJ2-5	15	CASSPGLAGRETQYF	TGTGCCAGCAGCCCGGGACTAGCGGGGAGAGAGACCCAGTACTTC
TRBD2	TRBV19	.	TRBJ2-1	15	CASSTSSGRGFEQFF	TGTGCCAGTAGTACCTCTAGCGGGAGAGGATTTGAGCAGTTCTTC
TRBD2	TRBV28	.	TRBJ2-1	16	CASSLLLAGSYNEQFF	TGTGCCAGCAGTTTATTGTTAGCGGGCTCCTACAATGAGCAGTTCTTC
TRBD2	TRBV28	few	TRBJ2-7	13	CASRLAGDHEQYF	TGTGCCAGCCGGCTAGCGGGAGACCACGAGCAGTACTTC